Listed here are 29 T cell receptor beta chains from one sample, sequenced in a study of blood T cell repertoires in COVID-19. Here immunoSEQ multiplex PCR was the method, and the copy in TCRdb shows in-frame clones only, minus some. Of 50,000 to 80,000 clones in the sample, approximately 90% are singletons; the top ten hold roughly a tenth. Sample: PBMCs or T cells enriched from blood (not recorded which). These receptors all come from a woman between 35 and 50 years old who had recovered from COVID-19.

CDR3 protein: CASSETNMPQYF. CDR3 in DNA: TGCGCCAGCAGTGAGACAAACATGCCCCAGTATTTT. The chain has TRBV10-1 and TRBJ2-3; D unclear. Trimming took off 2 bases at V and 12 bases at J, with 12 bases between the two ends. CDR3 length equals 12 residues. CDR1 WNHNN and CDR2 SYGVQD come from the germline V gene (reference sequence).

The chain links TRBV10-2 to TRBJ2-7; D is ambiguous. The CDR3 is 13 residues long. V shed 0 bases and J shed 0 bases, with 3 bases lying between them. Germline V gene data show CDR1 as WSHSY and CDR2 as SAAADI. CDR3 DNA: TGCGCCAGCAGTGAGTCCAGCTCCTACGAGCAGTACTTC. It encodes CASSESSSYEQYF.

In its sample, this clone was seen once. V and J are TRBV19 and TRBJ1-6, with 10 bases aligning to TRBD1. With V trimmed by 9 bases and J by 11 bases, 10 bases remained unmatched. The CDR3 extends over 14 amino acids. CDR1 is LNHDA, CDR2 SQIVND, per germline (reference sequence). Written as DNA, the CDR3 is TGTGCCAGCCTAGGGACAGGGGAAGTGGCACCCCTCCACTTT. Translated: CASLGTGEVAPLHF. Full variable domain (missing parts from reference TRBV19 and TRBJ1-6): DGGITQSPKYLFRKEGQNVTLSCEQNLNHDAMYWYRQDPGQGLRLIYYSQIVNDFQKGDIAEGYSVSREKKESFPLTVTSAQKNPTAFYLCASLGTGEVAPLHFGNGTRLTVT.

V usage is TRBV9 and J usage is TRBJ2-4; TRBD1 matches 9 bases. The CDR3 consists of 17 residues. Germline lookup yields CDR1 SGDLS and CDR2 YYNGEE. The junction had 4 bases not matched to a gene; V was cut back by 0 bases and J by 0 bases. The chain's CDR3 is CASSVGRDRVAKNIQYF. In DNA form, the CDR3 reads TGTGCCAGCAGCGTAGGTAGGGACAGGGTAGCCAAAAACATTCAGTACTTC.

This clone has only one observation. CDR3 coding DNA: TGCAGCCTACGTAATAGCGGGGGATCAGATACGCAGTATTTT. Translating gives CSLRNSGGSDTQYF. V and J are TRBV29-1 and TRBJ2-3, with 9 bases aligning to TRBD2. Trimming cost V 8 bases and J 4 bases; bases outside gene matches: 10. CDR3 length: 14 amino acids. CDR1 and CDR2 from the germline V gene are SQVTM and ANQGSEA.

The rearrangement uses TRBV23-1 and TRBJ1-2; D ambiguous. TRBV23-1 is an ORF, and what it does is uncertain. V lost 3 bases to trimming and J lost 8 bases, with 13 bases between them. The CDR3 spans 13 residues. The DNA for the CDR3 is TGCGCCAGCAGTCACCTGACTTGGTGCGGCTACACCTTC. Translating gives CASSHLTWCGYTF.

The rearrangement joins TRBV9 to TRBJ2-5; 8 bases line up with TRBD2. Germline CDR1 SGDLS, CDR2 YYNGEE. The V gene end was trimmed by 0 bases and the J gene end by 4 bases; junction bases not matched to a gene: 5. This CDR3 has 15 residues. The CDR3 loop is CASSVAGGPGETQYF. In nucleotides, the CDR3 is TGTGCCAGCAGCGTAGCGGGGGGGCCAGGAGAGACCCAGTACTTC.

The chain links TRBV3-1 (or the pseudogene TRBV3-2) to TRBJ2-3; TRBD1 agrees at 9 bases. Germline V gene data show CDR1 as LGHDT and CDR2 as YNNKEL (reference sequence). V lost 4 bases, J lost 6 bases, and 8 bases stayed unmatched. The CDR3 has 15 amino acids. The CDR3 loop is CASSPPGQGSDTQYF. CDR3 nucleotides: TGTGCCAGCAGCCCCCCGGGACAGGGATCGGATACGCAGTATTTT.

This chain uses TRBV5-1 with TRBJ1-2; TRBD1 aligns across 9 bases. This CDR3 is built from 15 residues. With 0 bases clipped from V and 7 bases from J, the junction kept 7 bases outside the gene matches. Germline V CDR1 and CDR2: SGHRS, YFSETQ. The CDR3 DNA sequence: TGCGCCAGCAGCTTGGAGGGACAGGGTTCCGGTGGCTACACCTTC. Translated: CASSLEGQGSGGYTF.

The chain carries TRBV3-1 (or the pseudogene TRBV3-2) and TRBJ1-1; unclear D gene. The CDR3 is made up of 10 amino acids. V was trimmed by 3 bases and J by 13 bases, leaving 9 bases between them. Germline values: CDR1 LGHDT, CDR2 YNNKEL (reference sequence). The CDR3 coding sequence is TGTGCCAGCAGCCATTTCAATAGTTTCTTT. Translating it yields CASSHFNSFF.

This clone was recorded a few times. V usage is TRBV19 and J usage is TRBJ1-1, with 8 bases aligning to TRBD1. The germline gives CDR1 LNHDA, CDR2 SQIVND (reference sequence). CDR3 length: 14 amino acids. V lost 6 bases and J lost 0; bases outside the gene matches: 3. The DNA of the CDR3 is TGTGCCAGTAGGGCGACAGGGGTGAACACTGAAGCTTTCTTT. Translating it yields CASRATGVNTEAFF.

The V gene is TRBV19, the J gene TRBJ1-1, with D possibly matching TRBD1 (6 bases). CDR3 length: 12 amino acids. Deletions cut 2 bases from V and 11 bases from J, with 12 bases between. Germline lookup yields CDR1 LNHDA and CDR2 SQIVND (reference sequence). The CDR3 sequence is CASSIQVGQAFF. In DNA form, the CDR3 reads TGTGCCAGTAGTATACAGGTCGGACAGGCTTTCTTT.

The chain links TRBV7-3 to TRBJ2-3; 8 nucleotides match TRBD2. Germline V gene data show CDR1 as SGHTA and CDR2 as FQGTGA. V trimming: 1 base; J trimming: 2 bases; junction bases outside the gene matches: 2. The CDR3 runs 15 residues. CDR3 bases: TGTGCCAGCAGCTTAATAGCGGGGAACACAGATACGCAGTATTTT. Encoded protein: CASSLIAGNTDTQYF. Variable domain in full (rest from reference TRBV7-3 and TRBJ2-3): GAGVSQTPSNKVTEKGKYVELRCDPISGHTALYWYRQSLGQGPEFLIYFQGTGAADDSGLPNDRFFAVRPEGSVSTLKIQRTERGDSAVYLCASSLIAGNTDTQYFGPGTRLTVL.

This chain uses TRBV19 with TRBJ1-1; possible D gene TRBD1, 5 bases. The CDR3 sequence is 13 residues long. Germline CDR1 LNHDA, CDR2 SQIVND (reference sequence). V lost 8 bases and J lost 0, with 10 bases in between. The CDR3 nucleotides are TGTGCCAGTGGGTGGGGGGTGAACACTGAAGCTTTCTTT. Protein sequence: CASGWGVNTEAFF.

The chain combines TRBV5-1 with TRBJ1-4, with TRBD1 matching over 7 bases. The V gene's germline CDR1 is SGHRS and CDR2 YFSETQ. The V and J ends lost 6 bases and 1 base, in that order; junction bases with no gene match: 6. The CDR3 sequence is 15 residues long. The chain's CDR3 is CASKFRQGTNEKLFF. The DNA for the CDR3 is TGCGCCAGCAAGTTCCGACAGGGAACTAATGAAAAACTGTTTTTT. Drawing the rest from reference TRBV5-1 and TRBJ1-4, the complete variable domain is KAGVTQTPRYLIKTRGQQVTLSCSPISGHRSVSWYQQTPGQGLQFLFEYFSETQRNKGNFPGRFSGRQFSNSRSEMNVSTLELGDSALYLCASKFRQGTNEKLFFGSGTQLSVL.

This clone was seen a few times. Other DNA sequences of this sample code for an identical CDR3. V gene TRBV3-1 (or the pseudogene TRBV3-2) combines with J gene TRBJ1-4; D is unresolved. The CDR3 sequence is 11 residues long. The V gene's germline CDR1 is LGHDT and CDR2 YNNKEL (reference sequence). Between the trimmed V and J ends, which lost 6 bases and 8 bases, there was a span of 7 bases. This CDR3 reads CASRRGEKLFF. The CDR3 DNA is TGTGCCAGCAGAAGAGGCGAAAAACTGTTTTTT.

Here the CDR3 reads CASSHPDRMLAKNIQYF. DNA of the CDR3: TGTGCCAGCAGCCACCCAGACAGGATGCTAGCCAAAAACATTCAGTACTTC. The gene calls are TRBV4-2 and TRBJ2-4, with D possibly being TRBD1 (6 bases). Trimming removed 3 bases at V and 0 bases at J, with 15 bases between. CDR1 LGHNA and CDR2 YNFKEQ come from the germline V gene. The CDR3 length is 17 residues.

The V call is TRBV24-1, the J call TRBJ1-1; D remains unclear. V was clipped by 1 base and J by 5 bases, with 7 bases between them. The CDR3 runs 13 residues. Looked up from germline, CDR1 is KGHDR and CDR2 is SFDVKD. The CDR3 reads CATSDFYRTEAFF. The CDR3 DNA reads TGTGCCACCAGTGATTTCTACAGAACTGAAGCTTTCTTT.

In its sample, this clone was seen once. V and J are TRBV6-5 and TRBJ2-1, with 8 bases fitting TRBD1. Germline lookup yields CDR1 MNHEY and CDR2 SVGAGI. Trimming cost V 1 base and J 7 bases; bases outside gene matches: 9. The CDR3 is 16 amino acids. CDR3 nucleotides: TGTGCCAGCAGTTACTGGGTAACTAGACAGGGGAATGAGCAGTTCTTC. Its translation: CASSYWVTRQGNEQFF.

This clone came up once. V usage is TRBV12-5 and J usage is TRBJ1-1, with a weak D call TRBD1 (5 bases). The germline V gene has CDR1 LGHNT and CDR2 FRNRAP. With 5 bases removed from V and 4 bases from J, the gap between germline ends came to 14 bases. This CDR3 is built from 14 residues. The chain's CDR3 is CASGTIQVGTEAFF. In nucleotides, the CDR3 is TGTGCTAGTGGTACAATACAGGTGGGCACTGAAGCTTTCTTT.

CDR3 nucleotide sequence: TGTGCCAGCAGTCTTTTGAACACTGAAGCTTTCTTT. This sequence encodes CASSLLNTEAFF. The chain uses TRBV25-1 and TRBJ1-1; no definite D call. The CDR3 loop spans 12 amino acids. Trimming stripped 5 bases from V and 0 bases from J, with 4 bases between. The germline V gene has CDR1 MGHDK and CDR2 SYGVNS.

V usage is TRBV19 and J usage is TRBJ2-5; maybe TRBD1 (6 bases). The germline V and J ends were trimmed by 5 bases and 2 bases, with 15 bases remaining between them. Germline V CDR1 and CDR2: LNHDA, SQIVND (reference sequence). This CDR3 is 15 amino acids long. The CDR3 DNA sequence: TGTGCCAGTAGTCCGCTGACAGGCCTGCAAGAGACCCAGTACTTC. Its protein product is CASSPLTGLQETQYF. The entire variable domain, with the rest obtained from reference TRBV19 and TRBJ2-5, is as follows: DGGITQSPKYLFRKEGQNVTLSCEQNLNHDAMYWYRQDPGQGLRLIYYSQIVNDFQKGDIAEGYSVSREKKESFPLTVTSAQKNPTAFYLCASSPLTGLQETQYFGPGTRLLVL.

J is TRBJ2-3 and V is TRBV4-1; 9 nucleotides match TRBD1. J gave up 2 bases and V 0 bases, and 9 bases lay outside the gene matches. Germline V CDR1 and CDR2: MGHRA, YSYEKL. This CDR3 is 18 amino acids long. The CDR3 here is CASSQDGGDRGVTDTQYF. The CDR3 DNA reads TGCGCCAGCAGCCAAGATGGAGGAGACAGGGGGGTCACAGATACGCAGTATTTT.

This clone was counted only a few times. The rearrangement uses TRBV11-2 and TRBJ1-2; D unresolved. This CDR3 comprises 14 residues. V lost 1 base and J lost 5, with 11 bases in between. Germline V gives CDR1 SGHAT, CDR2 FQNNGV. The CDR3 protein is CASSLGGGRYGYTF. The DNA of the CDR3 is TGTGCCAGCAGCTTAGGAGGAGGCCGTTATGGCTACACCTTC.

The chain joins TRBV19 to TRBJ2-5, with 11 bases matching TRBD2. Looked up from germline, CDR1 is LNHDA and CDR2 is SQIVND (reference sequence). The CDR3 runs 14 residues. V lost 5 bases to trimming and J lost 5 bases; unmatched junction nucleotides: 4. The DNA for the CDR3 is TGTGCCAGTAGTCCCCGGACTAGCGGGGAGACCCAGTACTTC. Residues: CASSPRTSGETQYF.

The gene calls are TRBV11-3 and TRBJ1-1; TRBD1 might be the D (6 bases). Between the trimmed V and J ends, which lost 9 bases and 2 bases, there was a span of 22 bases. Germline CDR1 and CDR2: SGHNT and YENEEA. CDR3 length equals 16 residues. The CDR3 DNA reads TGTGCCAGAACAGGGAAAAGCCTACCCGGTAACACTGAAGCTTTCTTT. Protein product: CARTGKSLPGNTEAFF.

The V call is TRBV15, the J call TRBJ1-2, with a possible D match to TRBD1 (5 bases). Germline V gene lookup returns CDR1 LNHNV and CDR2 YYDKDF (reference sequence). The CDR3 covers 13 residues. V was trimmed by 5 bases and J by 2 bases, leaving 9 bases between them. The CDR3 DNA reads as TGTGCCACCAGCCTCGACAGAAACTATGGCTACACCTTC. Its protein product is CATSLDRNYGYTF.

The DNA for the CDR3 is TGTGCCAGCAGCCACCGGACAGCCGGGAACACTGAAGCTTTCTTT. Its translation is CASSHRTAGNTEAFF. The chain couples TRBV5-8 to TRBJ1-1, with a tentative D call TRBD1 (6 bases). V dropped 4 bases and J dropped 1 base, with 14 bases sitting between them. Germline CDR1 SGHTS, CDR2 YDEGEE. The CDR3 has 15 residues.

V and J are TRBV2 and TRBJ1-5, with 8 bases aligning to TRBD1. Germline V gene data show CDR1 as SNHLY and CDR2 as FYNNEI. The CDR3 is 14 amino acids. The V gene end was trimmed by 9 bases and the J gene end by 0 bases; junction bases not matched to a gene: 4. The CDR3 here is CASTGGSSNQPQHF. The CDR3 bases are TGTGCCAGTACAGGGGGGAGTAGCAATCAGCCCCAGCATTTT.